The TCR beta chain described here comes from a study of blood T cell repertoires in COVID-19. Whole-study context: PBMCs, B-cell-depleted T cells, or T cells were the source of the cDNA or gDNA that made up the material.

TCRdb keeps only in-frame clones here, not all; method: immunoSEQ multiplex PCR. The sample has a few hundred thousand clones; roughly 89% are singletons. Trimming stripped 4 bases from V and 4 bases from J, with 16 bases between. The CDR3 runs to 15 residues. CDR1 and CDR2 from the germline V gene are MNHEY and SMNVEV (reference sequence). The sequence was collected from a man aged 25 to 40 who had recovered from COVID-19. The sequenced material came from peripheral blood. The chain employs TRBV27 and TRBJ1-2; D gene ambiguous. The CDR3 DNA reads as TGTGCCAGCAGTTCATCTACTCCCGAGGGCTATGGCTACACCTTC. Its protein product is CASSSSTPEGYGYTF.